What follows are 7 T cell receptor beta chains derived from one specimen sequenced in a study of a mutant IDH1 vaccine in newly diagnosed glioma. Clones were read by immunoSEQ multiplex PCR, and TCRdb kept only the in-frame ones, dropping some. In the table there are tens of thousands of clones, roughly 80% of which are singletons. The antigens for these receptors are not known. The sample's time point: week 23, last vaccination. The study gave 300 ug of mutant IDH1 20-mer peptide per vaccine dose, with topical imiquimod. The specimen comprised PBMCs, sampled from a glioma patient whose treatment included an IDH1 peptide vaccine. The receptors shown here come from a man aged 45-65 years with glioma.

This chain joins TRBV6-1 and TRBJ1-1; 9 nucleotides align to TRBD1. The CDR3 totals 15 residues. CDR1 is MNHNS, CDR2 SASEGT, per germline. V shed 2 bases, J shed 3 bases, and the junction held 4 bases outside the gene matches. CDR3 coding DNA: TGTGCCAGCAGTGAATCGGGGACAGGGCACACTGAAGCTTTCTTT. It is translated as CASSESGTGHTEAFF.

The genes are TRBV30 and TRBJ1-1; D is perhaps TRBD1 (6 bases). Germline loops: CDR1 GTSNPN, CDR2 SVGIG (reference sequence). V lost 2 bases, J lost 5 bases, and 12 bases lay in between. There are 13 residues in the CDR3. The CDR3 bases are TGTGCCTGGAGTCCCTCAGGGGATACTGAAGCTTTCTTT. Its translation: CAWSPSGDTEAFF.

The CDR3 sequence: CASSLNYGYTF. The CDR3 DNA reads TGTGCCAGCAGCTTGAACTATGGCTACACCTTC. The genes are TRBV5-6 and TRBJ1-2; D gene unclear. Looked up from germline, CDR1 is SGHDT and CDR2 is YYEEEE. The CDR3 is made up of 11 amino acids. V gave up 1 base and J gave up 2 bases, with 0 bases separating them. Together with reference TRBV5-6 and TRBJ1-2, the CDR3 gives the full variable domain: DAGVTQSPTHLIKTRGQQVTLRCSPKSGHDTVSWYQQALGQGPQFIFQYYEEEERQRGNFPDRFSGHQFPNYSSELNVNALLLGDSALYLCASSLNYGYTFGSGTRLTVV.

The V gene is TRBV6-1, the J gene TRBJ1-4; no reliable D call. Germline V gene data show CDR1 as MNHNS and CDR2 as SASEGT. V shed 11 bases and J shed 8 bases, with 24 bases lying between them. The CDR3 covers 15 residues. The CDR3, as DNA: TGTGCCTTGTGCATTGAAAGGGAGGAAAGGGAAAAACTGTTTTTT. This encodes CALCIEREEREKLFF.

The CDR3 coding sequence is TGTGCCAGCTCACCAAACGGGCGAAGCACAGATACGCAGTATTTT. It translates to CASSPNGRSTDTQYF. The chain couples TRBV18 to TRBJ2-3; D gene unclear. Per germline, CDR1 KGHSH and CDR2 LQKENI. Trimming shortened V by 2 bases and J by 0 bases, and 9 bases separated the two germline ends. CDR3 length: 15 amino acids.

This clone was detected only once. This chain joins TRBV10-1 and TRBJ1-1; 9 bases are shared with TRBD1. After removal of 6 bases from V and 5 bases from J, the junction contained 10 bases not matched to a gene. The CDR3 covers 15 residues. Germline V gives CDR1 WNHNN, CDR2 SYGVQD (reference sequence). The CDR3 reads CASRLDGQGRTEAFF. The CDR3 nucleotides read TGCGCCAGCAGATTAGACGGACAGGGGAGAACTGAAGCTTTCTTT.

DNA of the CDR3: TGTGCCTGGAATCGGGGACTAAATGAGCAGTTCTTC. This gives the protein CAWNRGLNEQFF. V gene TRBV30 combines with J gene TRBJ2-1; 7 positions agree with TRBD2. Germline V lookup: CDR1 GTSNPN, CDR2 SVGIG (reference sequence). The CDR3 runs 12 residues. V dropped 4 bases and J dropped 7; count of bases not matched to a gene: 4.